This TCR beta chain was sequenced in a study of blood T cell repertoires in COVID-19. Study details: COVID-19 samples from acute and convalescent phases originated in the United States, Italy and Spain. Nucleic acid was either cDNA or gDNA, and it came from T cells, B-cell-depleted T cells, or PBMCs.

Per the original data handling: From reference gene primer amplification, estimates of nucleated cell counts were derived. Assay used: immunoSEQ multiplex PCR; TCRdb lists only in-frame clones, some missing. V, J and clone size reflect that table, while D and trimming were determined from the DNA. This table holds 150,000 or so clones, around nine tenths found once. Trimming took off 5 bases at V and 6 bases at J, with 20 bases between the two ends. Germline CDR1 reads SGHVS; CDR2 reads FQNEAQ. The length of the CDR3 is 15 residues. The rearrangement joins TRBV7-8 to TRBJ2-7; D may be TRBD1 (7 bases). Sequences were obtained from peripheral blood. This receptor was obtained from a human donor in a cohort sampled during active COVID-19. The CDR3 region has the DNA TGTGCCAGCAGCACACTTAGGGCGGGACAGCCCGAGCAGTACTTC. This translates into CASSTLRAGQPEQYF.